The entry below gives a single T cell receptor (beta chain) sequence along with its context. V gave up 2 bases and J gave up 0 bases; unmatched junction bases: 4. The germline V gene encodes CDR1 MNHEY and CDR2 SVGAGI. The CDR3 is 16 residues long. This sample was taken from a study of shared T cell receptors in the human thymus. Profiled with immunoSEQ multiplex PCR; TCRdb holds only in-frame clones, not every one. The sample carries hundreds of thousands of clones, roughly 94% recorded once. The sequencing sample was made of thymocytes. This TCR was recovered from a human donor. This chain joins TRBV6-5 and TRBJ2-1, with TRBD2 matching 7 bases. CDR3 residues: CASSYGLVYSYNEQFF. DNA of the CDR3: TGTGCCAGCAGTTACGGACTAGTCTACTCCTACAATGAGCAGTTCTTC.